This TCR beta chain emerged from a study of blood T cell repertoires in COVID-19. The V segment lost 4 bases and the J segment 6 bases; nucleotides outside the gene matches: 4. Germline V lookup: CDR1 SGHRS, CDR2 YFSETQ. The CDR3 contains 13 residues. TCRdb's table, derived via immunoSEQ multiplex PCR, lists solely in-frame clones and lacks some. Of fewer than 400,000 clones in the sample, around 92% were seen once. The source of this sequence is a woman younger than 45 who had recovered from COVID-19. The chain has TRBV5-1 and TRBJ2-7; 10 bases match TRBD1. Sample: PBMCs or T cells enriched from blood (not recorded which). The CDR3 DNA reads TGCGCCAGCAGCGGGACAGGGGTATCCGAGCAGTACTTC. Protein product: CASSGTGVSEQYF.